The clone carrying this TCR beta chain was counted once. Its cognate antigen is unknown. Here immunoSEQ multiplex PCR was the method, and the copy in TCRdb shows in-frame clones only, minus some. Of tens of thousands of clones in the sample, roughly 85% are singletons; the top ten hold 1.5% to 2%. The data were obtained in a study of OX40 agonist ivuxolimab in advanced cancers. Losses at the gene ends were 0 bases for V and 0 bases for J; bases not matched to a gene: 5. This CDR3 comprises 18 residues. Germline CDR1 is SGHRS and CDR2 is YFSETQ. Overall study results and limits: Some nonresponders likewise displayed low normalized T-cell clonal expansion.

The TCR was taken from an adult with an advanced solid tumor such as melanoma, head and neck, liver or kidney cancer. This sample comprised CD4+ or CD8+ T cells sorted from blood, obtained in a trial of the OX40 agonist ivuxolimab. The V call is TRBV5-1, the J call TRBJ2-3; 12 bases line up with TRBD2. CDR3 sequence reads: CASSLGLAGGLSTDTQYF. CDR3 coding DNA: TGCGCCAGCAGCTTGGGGCTAGCGGGGGGGCTTAGCACAGATACGCAGTATTTT.